A single sample gave rise to the 32 T cell receptor beta chains below, sequenced in a study of CD8+ T cells in alopecia areata. Extraction and reverse transcription of RNA yielded cDNA as the sequencing template. Sequencing used immunoSEQ multiplex PCR; TCRdb keeps in-frame clones, though not all of them. The sample yields about 120,000 clones, roughly two fifths seen once. The material sequenced was CD4+ T cells sorted from blood. Every receptor here comes from a human donor with alopecia areata.

The chain couples TRBV28 to TRBJ1-2, with a possible D match to TRBD1 (5 bases). From germline, CDR1 is MDHEN and CDR2 SYDVKM. The CDR3 has 13 residues. Trimming removed 3 bases at V and 2 bases at J, with 7 bases between. CDR3 DNA sequence: TGTGCCAGCAGTTTCTGGGGGAACTATGGCTACACCTTC. It yields the protein CASSFWGNYGYTF.

The CDR3 DNA is TGTGCCAGCAGCCATGCGGGCGGCGGAGAGACCCAGTACTTC. Translated: CASSHAGGGETQYF. V gene TRBV7-2 combines with J gene TRBJ2-5, with D possibly being TRBD2 (5 bases). In germline, CDR1 is SGHTA, CDR2 FQGNSA. Trimming took off 5 bases at V and 4 bases at J, with 14 bases between the two ends. The CDR3 is 14 residues long.

The V call is TRBV30, the J call TRBJ2-1, with D perhaps TRBD1 (5 bases). Trimming pared 4 bases from V and 10 bases from J, leaving 17 bases between. The length of the CDR3 is 13 residues. Germline-derived CDR1 and CDR2 are GTSNPN and SVGIG (reference sequence). CDR3 amino acids: CAWTKGQGREQFF. CDR3 DNA: TGTGCCTGGACCAAGGGCCAGGGAAGAGAGCAGTTCTTC.

The chain has TRBV6-5 and TRBJ1-5; TRBD1 matches at 9 bases. The trim removed 4 bases at V and 4 bases at J, leaving 5 bases unmatched. The length of the CDR3 is 15 residues. Germline loops: CDR1 MNHEY, CDR2 SVGAGI. CDR3 sequence (DNA): TGTGCCAGCAGTTCCCAAGGGACAGGGAATCAGCCCCAGCATTTT. It is translated as CASSSQGTGNQPQHF.

The chain links TRBV4-2 to TRBJ2-3, with TRBD1 as a possible D gene (6 bases). Germline values: CDR1 LGHNA, CDR2 YNFKEQ. V was shortened by 4 bases and J by 1 base, with 18 bases between the two germline ends. The CDR3 contains 17 residues. CDR3 nucleotides: TGTGCCAGCAGCCGCGAGGGGGTCTCTACCGGCACAGATACGCAGTATTTT. This translates into CASSREGVSTGTDTQYF.

CDR3 sequence (DNA): TGTGCCAGCCATCTTCAAGGGGAGACCCAGTACTTC. The encoded protein is CASHLQGETQYF. V is TRBV2 and J is TRBJ2-5; D gene unclear. Trimming removed 8 bases from V and 5 bases from J, with 12 bases in between. This CDR3 is 12 amino acids long. The germline gives CDR1 SNHLY, CDR2 FYNNEI. Based on the CDR3 plus reference TRBV2 and TRBJ2-5, the full variable domain is EPEVTQTPSHQVTQMGQEVILRCVPISNHLYFYWYRQILGQKVEFLVSFYNNEISEKSEIFDDQFSVERPDGSNFTLKIRSTKLEDSAMYFCASHLQGETQYFGPGTRLLVL.

The V call is TRBV30, the J call TRBJ2-4; D may be TRBD2 (6 bases). Trimming took off 7 bases at V and 9 bases at J, with 13 bases between the two ends. The CDR3 totals 11 residues. The V gene's germline CDR1 is GTSNPN and CDR2 SVGIG (reference sequence). The CDR3 loop is CAYRRGGIQYF. The DNA of the CDR3 is TGTGCCTACCGTCGGGGAGGCATTCAGTACTTC.

This clone has a handful of counts. The chain joins TRBV28 to TRBJ2-1; perhaps TRBD2 as D (6 bases). The germline V gene encodes CDR1 MDHEN and CDR2 SYDVKM. There are 16 residues in the CDR3. V lost 6 bases to trimming and J lost 5 bases, with 20 bases between them. CDR3 amino acids: CASSPPRTTKNNEQFF. The DNA for the CDR3 is TGTGCCAGCAGCCCCCCGCGGACTACAAAGAACAATGAGCAGTTCTTC. Using reference TRBV28 and TRBJ2-1 for the parts outside the CDR3, the full variable domain is DVKVTQSSRYLVKRTGEKVFLECVQDMDHENMFWYRQDPGLGLRLIYFSYDVKMKEKGDIPEGYSVSREKKERFSLILESASTNQTSMYLCASSPPRTTKNNEQFFGPGTRLTVL.

The V call is TRBV14, the J call TRBJ2-6, with D possibly matching TRBD1 (8 bases). The CDR3 contains 20 residues. From germline, CDR1 is SGHDN and CDR2 FVKESK. V lost 4 bases, J lost 0 bases, and 22 bases lay in between. Here the CDR3 DNA reads TGTGCCAGCAGCCCTGGACAGGGCAAGAGCGGGAACTCTGGGGCCAACGTCCTGACTTTC. This codes for CASSPGQGKSGNSGANVLTF.

A few counts support this clone. This chain's CDR3 is CASSISTDTQYF. As DNA, the CDR3 is TGCGCCAGCAGTATCAGCACAGATACGCAGTATTTT. V and J are TRBV23-1 and TRBJ2-3; no reliable D call. TRBV23-1 is labeled an ORF, and its function is uncertain. The V gene lost 5 bases and the J gene lost 0 bases, with 3 bases spanning the gap. The CDR3 spans 12 residues.

This clone appeared a few times. This chain connects TRBV29-1 to TRBJ1-1; D is possibly TRBD1 (5 bases). V lost 4 bases and J lost 7, with 13 bases in between. This CDR3 has 12 residues. Germline CDR1 SQVTM, CDR2 ANQGSEA. The CDR3 DNA follows: TGCAGCGTTGTGCCGGGACGGAATGAAGCTTTCTTT. This sequence encodes CSVVPGRNEAFF.

This clone was found a few times. The chain uses TRBV20-1 and TRBJ2-5; possible D gene TRBD1, 5 bases. Trimming cost V 6 bases and J 2 bases, with 7 bases left between them. Germline-derived CDR1 and CDR2 are DFQATT and SNEGSKA (reference sequence). The CDR3 sequence is 11 residues long. In nucleotides, the CDR3 is TGCAGTGCGAGACAGCAAGAGACCCAGTACTTC. This codes for CSARQQETQYF.

The V call is TRBV5-1, the J call TRBJ2-5, with D possibly being TRBD2 (7 bases). Deletions cut 7 bases from V and 4 bases from J, with 17 bases between. Per germline, CDR1 SGHRS and CDR2 YFSETQ. The CDR3 runs to 14 residues. The CDR3 protein is CASSPGGWLETQYF. The CDR3 region has the DNA TGCGCCAGCTCCCCGGGGGGCTGGTTAGAGACCCAGTACTTC.

This clone occurred a few times. This sequence joins TRBV4-3 and TRBJ2-2; D remains ambiguous. This CDR3 region has 14 residues. Germline-derived CDR1 and CDR2 are LGHNA and YSLEER. With 2 bases removed from V and 7 bases from J, the gap between germline ends came to 11 bases. CDR3 DNA sequence: TGCGCCAGCAGCCAAATCTTGGCTAGCGGGGAGCTGTTTTTT. Protein sequence: CASSQILASGELFF.

The chain links TRBV11-2 to TRBJ1-2, with 8 bases lining up with TRBD1. CDR3 length: 14 residues. Trimming took 5 bases from V and 8 from J; bases not matched to a gene: 10. Germline V gene data show CDR1 as SGHAT and CDR2 as FQNNGV. This chain's CDR3 is CASSPQAGGSGYTF. CDR3 DNA: TGTGCCAGCAGCCCGCAAGCAGGGGGCAGCGGCTACACCTTC.

As for this clone: The junction does not match germline at one end; this may be a read error. The V call is TRBV27, the J call TRBJ2-1, with D perhaps matching TRBD2 (6 bases). Germline V gives CDR1 MNHEY, CDR2 SMNVEV (reference sequence). The CDR3 loop spans 13 amino acids. The CDR3, as DNA: TGTGCCAGCAGTTTATCAGGGACTCCTCAAAAGCTCTTC. It yields the protein CASSLSGTPQKLF.

The chain employs TRBV27 and TRBJ2-5, with 7 nucleotides matching TRBD2. Germline loops: CDR1 MNHEY, CDR2 SMNVEV (reference sequence). J was trimmed by 5 bases and V by 3 bases; bases with no gene match: 6. The CDR3 length is 14 residues. The CDR3 spells CASSFRDGRETQYF. In nucleotides, the CDR3 is TGTGCCAGCAGTTTTAGGGACGGGAGGGAGACCCAGTACTTC.

The genes are TRBV7-8 and TRBJ2-5; tentative D call: TRBD2 (6 bases). Trimming pared 7 bases from V and 0 bases from J, leaving 12 bases between. Germline V gives CDR1 SGHVS, CDR2 FQNEAQ. This CDR3 spans 14 amino acids. The CDR3 loop is CASTAGLYQETQYF. CDR3 coding DNA: TGTGCCAGCACCGCGGGACTGTACCAAGAGACCCAGTACTTC.

V and J are TRBV6-6 and TRBJ2-2, with D tentatively TRBD1 or TRBD2 (5 bases each). CDR1 and CDR2 (germline): MNHNY, SVGAGI (reference sequence). The CDR3 has 15 residues. Trimming stripped 5 bases from V and 3 bases from J, with 13 bases between. CDR3 in amino acids: CASSRPEGHTGELFF. DNA for the CDR3: TGTGCCAGCAGTCGGCCAGAGGGGCACACCGGGGAGCTGTTTTTT.

The chain combines TRBV28 with TRBJ1-2; 7 nucleotides agree with TRBD1. This CDR3 is built from 12 residues. The germline CDR1 and CDR2 sequences are MDHEN and SYDVKM. CDR3 bases: TGTGCTGCAGGGGGGAGTGGGTATGGCTACACCTTC. Translated: CAAGGSGYGYTF.

A few counts support this clone. The V call is TRBV29-1, the J call TRBJ2-1; D possibly uses TRBD1 or TRBD2 (5 bases each). Germline V gene data show CDR1 as SQVTM and CDR2 as ANQGSEA. The V gene lost 3 bases and the J gene lost 6 bases, with 15 bases spanning the gap. This CDR3 spans 14 amino acids. CDR3 residues: CSVEDTGASNEQFF. The CDR3, as DNA: TGCAGCGTTGAGGACACCGGGGCTAGCAATGAGCAGTTCTTC.

The genes are TRBV4-2 and TRBJ2-3, with 12 bases fitting TRBD2. Germline values: CDR1 LGHNA, CDR2 YNFKEQ. The CDR3 spans 17 residues. The junction had 3 bases not matched to a gene; V was cut back by 2 bases and J by 0 bases. The CDR3 nucleotides are TGTGCCAGCAGCCAAAGGACTAGCGGGGAAAGCACAGATACGCAGTATTTT. It specifies CASSQRTSGESTDTQYF.

The V gene is TRBV5-1, the J gene TRBJ2-1, with 10 bases matching TRBD2. CDR1 and CDR2 (germline): SGHRS, YFSETQ. This CDR3 is built from 15 residues. The V and J ends lost 5 bases and 9 bases, in that order; junction bases with no gene match: 11. The DNA for the CDR3 is TGCGCCAGCAGATCTTCTAGCGGGGGATTAGGTGAGCAGTTCTTC. This gives the protein CASRSSSGGLGEQFF.

In regard to this clone: At the DNA level, this CDR3 is encoded by other sequences in the same sample as well. Here the CDR3 DNA reads TGCGCCAGCAGCTTTAGCACAGATACGCAGTATTTT. This sequence encodes CASSFSTDTQYF. The chain joins TRBV5-1 to TRBJ2-3; D call uncertain. Trimming took off 2 bases at V and 0 bases at J, with 1 base between the two ends. The CDR3 spans 12 residues. Germline CDR1 reads SGHRS; CDR2 reads YFSETQ.

The chain joins TRBV29-1 to TRBJ1-4, with TRBD1 identical over 9 bases. The CDR3 length is 12 residues. V was pared by 7 bases and J by 13 bases, with 10 bases of the junction left unmatched. The V gene's germline CDR1 is SQVTM and CDR2 ANQGSEA. The CDR3 DNA is TGCAGCGCGGGACAGGGCCACGGGGGACTGTTTTTT. The encoded protein is CSAGQGHGGLFF.

The CDR3 bases are TGTGCCAGCAGTCCGCGACAGGGCACCGACAATGAGCAGTTCTTC. It is translated as CASSPRQGTDNEQFF. This chain uses TRBV27 with TRBJ2-1, with 7 bases matching TRBD1. The CDR3 length is 15 residues. CDR1 and CDR2 (germline): MNHEY, SMNVEV (reference sequence). The ends lost 5 bases at V and 5 bases at J; junction bases unmatched: 9.

The chain is built from TRBV19 and TRBJ2-3; 10 bases fit TRBD1. This CDR3 has 15 amino acids. Germline assignment: CDR1 LNHDA and CDR2 SQIVND (reference sequence). Germline trimming cut 5 bases from V and 0 bases from J; bases unmatched to any gene: 2. CDR3 DNA: TGTGCCAGTAGTCCGGACAGGGGGAGCACAGATACGCAGTATTTT. This gives the protein CASSPDRGSTDTQYF.

Comment on this clone: The sample has other DNA sequences that encode this CDR3 too. The chain joins TRBV27 to TRBJ2-7; possibly TRBD1 or TRBD2 for D (6 bases each). Germline lookup yields CDR1 MNHEY and CDR2 SMNVEV (reference sequence). The CDR3 extends over 14 amino acids. V gave up 2 bases and J gave up 2 bases, with 10 bases separating them. The CDR3 DNA is TGTGCCAGCAGTTTAAATGGGGGGCCCTACGAGCAGTACTTC. Translation: CASSLNGGPYEQYF.

The count of this clone is one. The chain links TRBV6-6 to TRBJ1-1; D uncertain. CDR3 length: 13 amino acids. V dropped 0 bases and J dropped 1 base, with 3 bases sitting between them. Germline V gene data show CDR1 as MNHNY and CDR2 as SVGAGI (reference sequence). Here the CDR3 reads CASSYSSNTEAFF. The DNA for the CDR3 is TGTGCCAGCAGTTACTCGTCGAACACTGAAGCTTTCTTT.

The sample holds a few counts of this clone. This chain joins TRBV29-1 and TRBJ2-1; 7 bases are shared with TRBD2. J gave up 0 bases and V 3 bases, and 2 bases lay outside the gene matches. The CDR3 contains 14 residues. Germline V lookup: CDR1 SQVTM, CDR2 ANQGSEA. The CDR3 region has the DNA TGCAGCGTTGACGGGGGGAACTCCTACAATGAGCAGTTCTTC. It specifies CSVDGGNSYNEQFF.

The CDR3 sequence: CASTPRVGRGNEQFF. CDR3 DNA: TGTGCCAGCACTCCCAGGGTGGGACGAGGGAATGAGCAGTTCTTC. The rearrangement links TRBV4-2 to TRBJ2-1; D is tentatively TRBD1 or TRBD2 (5 bases each). CDR1 is LGHNA, CDR2 YNFKEQ, per germline. Trimming shortened V by 7 bases and J by 7 bases, and 20 bases separated the two germline ends. CDR3 size: 15 residues.

This clone has more than one count but fewer than ten. This rearrangement joins TRBV7-2 to TRBJ1-2; 7 nucleotides align to TRBD1. CDR3 length equals 14 residues. Per germline, CDR1 SGHTA and CDR2 FQGNSA. The trim removed 4 bases at V and 3 bases at J, leaving 5 bases unmatched. CDR3 sequence (DNA): TGTGCCAGCAGCTCGACAGGGAGGGACTATGGCTACACCTTC. Protein sequence: CASSSTGRDYGYTF.